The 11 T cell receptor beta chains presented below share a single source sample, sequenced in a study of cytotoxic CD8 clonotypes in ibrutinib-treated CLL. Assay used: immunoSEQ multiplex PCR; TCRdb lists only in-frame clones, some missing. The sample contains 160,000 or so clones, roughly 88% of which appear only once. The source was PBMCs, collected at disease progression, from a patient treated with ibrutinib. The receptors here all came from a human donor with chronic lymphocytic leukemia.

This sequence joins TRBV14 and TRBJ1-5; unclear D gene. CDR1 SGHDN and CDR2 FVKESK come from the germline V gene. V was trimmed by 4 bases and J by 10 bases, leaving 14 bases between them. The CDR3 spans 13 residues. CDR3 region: CASSPLGESPQHF. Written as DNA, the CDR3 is TGTGCCAGCAGCCCCCTTGGTGAATCACCCCAGCATTTT.

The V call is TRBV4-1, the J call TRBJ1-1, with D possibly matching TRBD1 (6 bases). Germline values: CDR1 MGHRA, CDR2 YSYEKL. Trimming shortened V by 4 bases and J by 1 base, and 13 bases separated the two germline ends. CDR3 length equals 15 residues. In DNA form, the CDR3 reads TGCGCCAGCAGCCCGTCCTCGACAGGGAACACTGAAGCTTTCTTT. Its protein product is CASSPSSTGNTEAFF.

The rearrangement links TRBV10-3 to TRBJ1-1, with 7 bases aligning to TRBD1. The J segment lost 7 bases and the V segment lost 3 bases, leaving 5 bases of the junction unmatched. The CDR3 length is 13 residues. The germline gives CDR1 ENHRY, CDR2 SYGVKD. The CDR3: CAISEGQAVEAFF. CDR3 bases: TGTGCCATCAGTGAAGGACAGGCGGTTGAAGCTTTCTTT.

The CDR3 region is CASSWGTSGEQYF. The CDR3 nucleotides read TGTGCCAGCAGTTGGGGGACTTCGGGGGAGCAGTACTTC. The V call is TRBV27, the J call TRBJ2-7; D is perhaps TRBD2 (6 bases). CDR1 and CDR2 (germline): MNHEY, SMNVEV (reference sequence). This CDR3 comprises 13 residues. V was cut by 4 bases and J by 7 bases, with 14 bases left in between.

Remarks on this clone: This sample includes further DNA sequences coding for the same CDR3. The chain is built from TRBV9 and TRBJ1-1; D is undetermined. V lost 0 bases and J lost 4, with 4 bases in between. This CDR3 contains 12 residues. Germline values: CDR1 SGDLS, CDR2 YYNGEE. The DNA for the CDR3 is TGTGCCAGCAGCGTAGTTGGCACTGAAGCTTTCTTT. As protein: CASSVVGTEAFF.

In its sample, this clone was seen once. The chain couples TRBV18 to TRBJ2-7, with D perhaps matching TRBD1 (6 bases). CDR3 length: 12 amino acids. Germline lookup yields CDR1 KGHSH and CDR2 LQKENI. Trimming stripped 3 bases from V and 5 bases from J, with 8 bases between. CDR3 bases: TGTGCCAGCTCACCCAACAGGGACGAGCAGTACTTC. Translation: CASSPNRDEQYF.

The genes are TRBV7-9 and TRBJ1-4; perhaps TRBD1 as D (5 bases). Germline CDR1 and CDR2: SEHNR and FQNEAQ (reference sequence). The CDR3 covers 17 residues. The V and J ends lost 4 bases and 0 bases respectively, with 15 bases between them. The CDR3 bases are TGTGCCAGCAGCTCACCCACAGGCTCGGCAACTAATGAAAAACTGTTTTTT. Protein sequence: CASSSPTGSATNEKLFF.

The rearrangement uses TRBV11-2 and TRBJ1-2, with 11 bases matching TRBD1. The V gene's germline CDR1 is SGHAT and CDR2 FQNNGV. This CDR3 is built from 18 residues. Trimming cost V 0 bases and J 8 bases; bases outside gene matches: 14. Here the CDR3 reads CASSLDPGTGGLLEGYTF. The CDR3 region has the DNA TGTGCCAGCAGCTTAGATCCCGGGACAGGGGGACTATTAGAAGGCTACACCTTC.

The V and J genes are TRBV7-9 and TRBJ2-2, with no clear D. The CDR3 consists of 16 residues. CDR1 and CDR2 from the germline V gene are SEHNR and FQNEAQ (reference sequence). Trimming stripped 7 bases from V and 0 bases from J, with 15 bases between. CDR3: CASTRAKEPNTGELFF. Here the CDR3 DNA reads TGTGCCAGCACAAGGGCCAAGGAACCGAACACCGGGGAGCTGTTTTTT.

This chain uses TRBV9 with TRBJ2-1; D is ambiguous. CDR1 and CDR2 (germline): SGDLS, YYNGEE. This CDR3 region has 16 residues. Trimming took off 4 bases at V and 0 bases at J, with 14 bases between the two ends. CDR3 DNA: TGTGCCAGCAGCCCTCGGGCCATCGGCTCCTACAATGAGCAGTTCTTC. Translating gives CASSPRAIGSYNEQFF.

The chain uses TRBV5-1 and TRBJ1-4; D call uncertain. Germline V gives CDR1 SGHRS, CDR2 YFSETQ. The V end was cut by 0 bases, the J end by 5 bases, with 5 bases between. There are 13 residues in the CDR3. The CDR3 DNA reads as TGCGCCAGCAGCTTGGGGTTCAATGAAAAACTGTTTTTT. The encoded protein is CASSLGFNEKLFF.